What follows describes a single T cell receptor (beta chain). Using a J-beta primer mix together with a sample-barcoded 5' primer, a second PCR was run for roughly 7 to 12 cycles. In TCRdb, the 5' RACE reads were re-called with MiXCR into one record per CDR3 protein. The repertoire holds 650,000 to 950,000 distinct CDR3 sequences, with 40% to 50% as singletons. The sample belongs to a study of blood T cells in healthy people across ages. Deletions cut 1 base from V and 4 bases from J, with 10 bases between. The CDR3 consists of 14 residues. Germline CDR1 reads SGHDN; CDR2 reads FVKESK. The chain couples TRBV14 to TRBJ1-2; weak D call: TRBD1 (6 bases). The clonotype originates from a man aged 55 to 70 in good health. Input material: blood. CDR3: CASSQVQGPYGYTF. For the CDR3, the DNA is TGTGCCAGCAGCCAAGTACAGGGTCCCTATGGCTACACCTTC.